This T cell receptor beta chain was sequenced for a study of T cell clonotyping in hematopoietic cell transplantation. Study findings and constraints: Few recipient clonotypes overlapped donors; over 95% were de novo at given depth. After transplant, recipient diversity fell while pathologically expanded clonotypes grew through day 180. Cells were unsorted, so CD4 and CD8 contributions were not separated.

Trimming shortened V by 4 bases and J by 0 bases, and 10 bases separated the two germline ends. CDR1 and CDR2 (germline): SGHRS, YFSETQ. The length of the CDR3 is 14 residues. Blood collection times were about day -28 and days 30, 100, 180 posttransplant. TCRdb's table, derived via immunoSEQ multiplex PCR, lists solely in-frame clones and lacks some. The table records about 6,700 clones, 37% of them present only once. Comment on this clone: Its antigen is currently unknown.

The gene calls are TRBV5-1 and TRBJ2-5; D remains ambiguous. The sequencing here drew on peripheral blood mononuclear cells, taken 30 days after allogeneic stem cell transplant. The source is a female patient between 55 and 75 years old who had an allogeneic stem cell transplant, so the T cells may come from the graft donor. Some clones in this sample may be carry-over from other donors' samples. CDR3 sequence (DNA): TGCGCCAGCAGCCCACGAGCCGACCAAGAGACCCAGTACTTC. As protein: CASSPRADQETQYF.